Listed here is a single T cell receptor (beta chain). Its antigen is currently unknown. Assay used: immunoSEQ multiplex PCR; TCRdb lists only in-frame clones, some missing. The data show 75,000 to 95,000 clones, roughly 92% seen once. Germline V gene data show CDR1 as MGHDK and CDR2 as SYGVNS. The length of the CDR3 is 18 residues. V trimming: 10 bases; J trimming: 7 bases; junction bases outside the gene matches: 20. Thawed PBMCs were FACS-sorted into unstimulated CD4+CD25+CD127- regulatory T cells, CD4+CD25- non-regulatory cells, CD4 and CD8 cells. This sample is drawn from a study of Tregs in tolerant kidney transplant recipients. Study-wide points: This study did not directly address biological reproducibility. Tregs expanded with activated donor B cells seemed most donor-specific. Findings come from small patient numbers and require larger validation.

The sequenced sample consisted of CD8+ T cells from blood. This sequence originates from a human donor in good health. V gene TRBV25-1 combines with J gene TRBJ2-1; TRBD2 aligns across 12 bases. As DNA, the CDR3 is TGTGCCACCACCCCGCTAGCGGGAGGGCCGGTGGCTAGGAATGAGCAGTTCTTC. This translates into CATTPLAGGPVARNEQFF.